These 10 T cell receptor delta chains originate from one sample sequenced in a study of gamma-delta chains in newborns, infants, children. TCRdb called clones anew from the reads with CATT. Of about 3,500 delta-chain clones detected, 0.5% to 0.7% appear once; the ten largest clones hold under 15%. Sample: blood. The receptors were gathered from a child who was a newborn, infant or young child, either healthy, febrile or measles-vaccinated (not recorded which).

This clone was seen more than once but under ten times. A far larger clone is a single base away, which makes a read error likely. Other DNA sequences in the sample encode the same CDR3. The chain combines TRDV2 with TRDJ3, with 8 nucleotides matching TRDD3. The CDR3 has 17 amino acids. Per germline, CDR1 GEAIGNYY and CDR2 EKD. CDR3 in DNA: TGCGCCTGTGACACCGTACTGGGGGCCTGGGACACCCGACAGATGTTTTTC. Protein product: CACDTVLGAWDTRQMFF.

By frequency in the sample, this clone is large. The sample holds other DNA sequences that translate to the same CDR3. This chain joins TRAV29/DV5 and TRDJ1; 10 bases are shared with TRDD3. V shed 2 bases, J shed 0 bases, and the junction held 13 bases outside the gene matches. CDR3 length: 18 amino acids. Germline CDR1 reads NSMFDY; CDR2 reads ISSIKDK. CDR3: CAARKRYWGILYTDKLIF. The CDR3 DNA reads as TGTGCAGCAAGAAAGAGGTACTGGGGGATTCTGTACACCGATAAACTCATCTTT.

This clone showed up just a few times. A far larger clone is just one base off, so this is likely a read error. The chain links TRDV2 to TRDJ1; 8 nucleotides line up with TRDD3. The junction had 7 bases not matched to a gene; V was cut back by 5 bases and J by 0 bases. Germline V gene sequence: CDR1 GEAIGNYY, CDR2 EKD. This CDR3 spans 15 amino acids. CDR3 sequence reads: CACGTLLGDTDKLIF. CDR3 DNA sequence: TGTGCCTGTGGCACTCTACTGGGGGACACCGATAAACTCATCTTT.

As for this clone: TCRdb's protein for this DNA is that of a much larger clone and differs from the translation at residue 11, likely a read error; the protein shown is the DNA translation. This chain joins TRDV2 and TRDJ3; the D is unclear. Germline lookup yields CDR1 GEAIGNYY and CDR2 EKD. The CDR3 has 18 residues. CDR3 amino acids: CACDTGRASSRDTRQMFF. The DNA for the CDR3 is TGTGCCTGTGACACCGGACGGGCTAGCTCCCGGGACACCCGACAGATGTTTTTC.

This clone was detected a few times. The protein that TCRdb holds for this DNA derives from a much larger clone and differs from the translated DNA at residue 14, which likely indicates a read error; the protein shown here is translated from the DNA. The V call is TRAV29/DV5, the J call TRDJ2; weak D call: TRDD3 (6 bases). The CDR3 has 16 amino acids. CDR1 is NSMFDY and CDR2 is ISSIKDK in the germline V gene. The CDR3 coding sequence is TGTGCAGCAAGCGCGGGGGACCCCATTTTGACAGCACAATTCTTCTTT. This sequence encodes CAASAGDPILTAQFFF.

About this clone: A far larger clone differs by one base, so this is likely a read error. Other DNA sequences in this sample translate to the same CDR3. The chain joins TRDV2 to TRDJ2, with D perhaps matching TRDD3 (6 bases). The germline V gene encodes CDR1 GEAIGNYY and CDR2 EKD. This CDR3 contains 16 residues. CDR3 DNA sequence: TGTGCCTGTGACACCGCGGGGATTACTACTACAGCCCAACTCTTCTTT. This encodes CACDTAGITTTAQLFF.

This clone was counted only a few times. The likely explanation is a read error, given a far larger clone one base away. The identical CDR3 is also encoded by other nucleotide sequences in the sample. This chain uses TRDV2 with TRDJ3, with no clear D. The CDR3 is made up of 16 amino acids. The germline V gene encodes CDR1 GEAIGNYY and CDR2 EKD. Here the CDR3 DNA reads TGCGCCTGTGACACCGCCGGGGCATGGGACACCCGACAGATGTTTTTC. Translated: CACDTAGAWDTRQMFF.

This clone has a handful of counts. TCRdb records a much larger clone's protein for this DNA, with a difference at residue 16 that likely arises from a read error; the protein given is the translation of the DNA. The CDR3 loop reads CALGVTFLHHWGAYTYKLIF. As DNA, the CDR3 is TGTGCTCTTGGGGTAACCTTCCTACATCACTGGGGGGCCTACACCTATAAACTCATCTTT. The chain employs TRDV1 and TRDJ1; D may be TRDD2 (9 bases). Germline V gene lookup returns CDR1 TSWWSYY and CDR2 QGS. CDR3 size: 20 residues.

Note on this clone: It differs at one base from a far larger clone, so likely a read error. Other nucleotide sequences from this sample produce the same CDR3. This rearrangement joins TRDV2 to TRDJ1; 11 nucleotides match TRDD3. The CDR3 totals 17 residues. CDR1 is GEAIGNYY, CDR2 EKD, per germline. CDR3 region: CACDTVGGYGYTDKLIF. Written as DNA, the CDR3 is TGCGCCTGTGACACCGTTGGGGGATACGGGTACACCGATAAACTCATCTTT.

This clone has just a few counts. The protein given by TCRdb reflects a much larger clone and differs at residue 9 from this DNA's translation, likely from a read error; the protein shown is the DNA's translation. This chain connects TRDV2 to TRDJ3; the match to TRDD3 covers 8 bases. The length of the CDR3 is 17 residues. Germline CDR1 reads GEAIGNYY; CDR2 reads EKD. Trimming at V came to 0 bases and at J to 3 bases, leaving 3 bases not matched to a gene. The CDR3 reads CACDTWGIIWDTRQMFF. The CDR3 coding sequence is TGTGCCTGTGACACCTGGGGGATCATCTGGGACACCCGACAGATGTTTTTC.